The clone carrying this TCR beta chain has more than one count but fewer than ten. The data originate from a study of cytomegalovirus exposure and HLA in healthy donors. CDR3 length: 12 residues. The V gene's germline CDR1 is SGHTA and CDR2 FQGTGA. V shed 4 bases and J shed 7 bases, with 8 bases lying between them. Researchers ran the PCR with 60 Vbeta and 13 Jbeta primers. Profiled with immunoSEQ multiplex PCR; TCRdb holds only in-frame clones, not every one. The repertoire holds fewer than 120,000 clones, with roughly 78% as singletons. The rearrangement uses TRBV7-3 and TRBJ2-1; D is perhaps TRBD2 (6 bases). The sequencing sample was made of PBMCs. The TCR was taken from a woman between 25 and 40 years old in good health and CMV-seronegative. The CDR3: CASSSGGNEQFF. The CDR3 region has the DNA TGTGCCAGCAGCTCTGGAGGGAATGAGCAGTTCTTC.